This T cell receptor beta chain was identified in a study of cytomegalovirus exposure and HLA in healthy donors. The PCR used 60 Vbeta and 13 Jbeta primers. Profiled with immunoSEQ multiplex PCR; TCRdb holds only in-frame clones, not every one. The sample shows 190,000 or so clones, and 0.74% sits with its ten largest clones. Study-wide findings and caveats: A list of 150 or so TCR beta chains associated with cytomegalovirus was given. The availability of immune exposure information extended only to CMV serostatus. A highly shared variant cluster was judged a likely technical artifact.

In germline, CDR1 is SGHTA, CDR2 FQGNSA. The CDR3 is 15 amino acids. V lost 5 bases and J lost 3; bases outside the gene matches: 6. Regarding this clone: No antigen is known for it.

The receptor was derived from a boy between 10 and 17 years old in good health and CMV-seronegative. The chain employs TRBV7-2 and TRBJ2-1; TRBD2 agrees at 8 bases. The sequenced sample consisted of PBMCs. The CDR3 sequence is CASSHIAGSYNEQFF. CDR3 coding DNA: TGTGCCAGCAGCCACATAGCGGGGAGCTACAATGAGCAGTTCTTC.